What follows is one T cell receptor beta chain and its context. Its antigen remains unknown. The record originates from a study of radiation and T cells in renal cell carcinoma. Study conclusions and caveats: Pretreatment tumor biopsies were lacking, so baseline clonotypes are unknown.

CDR1 SGHRS and CDR2 YFSETQ come from the germline V gene. The CDR3 runs 15 residues. Unmatched junction bases numbered 9, after V lost 3 bases and J lost 7 bases. Time point indicated: blood 4 weeks post-SBRT, at nephrectomy. Treatment noted: 15 Gy SBRT to primary tumor, nephrectomy 4 weeks later. Sequencing was performed with immunoSEQ multiplex PCR; in TCRdb, only in-frame clones are kept and a portion is missing. Among about 74,000 clones listed, about 88% were seen once. The chain uses TRBV5-1 and TRBJ2-2; 7 positions match TRBD1. This clonotype was obtained from a woman in her seventies with renal cell carcinoma. The sequencing here drew on blood, taken from a patient whose treatment included radiotherapy and nephrectomy. Written as DNA, the CDR3 is TGCGCCAGCAGCTCCGGGACAGATTCTTTCGGGGAGCTGTTTTTT. The encoded protein is CASSSGTDSFGELFF.